This entry lists 18 T cell receptor beta chains sequenced from one sample in a study of blood T cell repertoires in COVID-19 (TCRdb year 2020). Library method: the immunoSEQ multiplex PCR assay. As stored in TCRdb, this immuneACCESS dataset retains in-frame rearrangements with V and J assigned. A fraction of the clones does not appear; measured against another copy, unresolved V genes explain less than half of the discrepancy, and the remainder lacks a known reason. The sample table lists about 74,000 clones, roughly three quarters of them with a count of one. Around 20% of the sample is taken by the ten largest. The specimen was peripheral blood. The receptor source for this set is a man between 65 and 85 years old with acute or convalescent COVID-19.

This chain joins TRBV19 and TRBJ1-4; 10 bases match TRBD1. With V trimmed by 7 bases and J by 6 bases, 8 bases remained unmatched. CDR1 is LNHDA, CDR2 SQIVND, per germline (reference sequence). This CDR3 spans 15 amino acids. The CDR3 sequence: CASTTTGTGDEKLFF. The CDR3 DNA sequence: TGTGCCAGTACTACTACCGGGACAGGGGATGAAAAACTGTTTTTT.

V is TRBV11-2 and J is TRBJ2-2; D uncertain. The CDR3 covers 16 residues. The V end lost 5 bases, the J end lost 5 bases, and 18 bases lay between the germline ends. Germline lookup yields CDR1 SGHAT and CDR2 FQNNGV. This chain's CDR3 is CASSPSRGLPTGELFF. CDR3 nucleotide sequence: TGTGCCAGCAGCCCGTCCCGTGGCCTCCCGACCGGGGAGCTGTTTTTT.

V gene TRBV28 combines with J gene TRBJ1-2; TRBD1 matches at 10 bases. This CDR3 contains 14 residues. Germline loops: CDR1 MDHEN, CDR2 SYDVKM. V dropped 6 bases and J dropped 5; count of bases not matched to a gene: 6. The CDR3 DNA follows: TGTGCCAGCAGCCCCGGGACAGGGGCATATGGCTACACCTTC. This sequence encodes CASSPGTGAYGYTF.

The chain employs TRBV7-3 and TRBJ2-3; D gene unclear. Looked up from germline, CDR1 is SGHTA and CDR2 is FQGTGA. Trimming left V 4 bases short and J 3 bases short, with 8 bases between. The CDR3 length is 13 residues. The CDR3 bases are TGTGCCAGCAGCTCACAGCCTACAGATACGCAGTATTTT. Translation: CASSSQPTDTQYF.

The V gene is TRBV6-5, the J gene TRBJ1-2; D is uncertain. The V gene's germline CDR1 is MNHEY and CDR2 SVGAGI. The V end lost 10 bases, the J end lost 4 bases, and 13 bases lay between the germline ends. The CDR3 has 12 residues. The chain's CDR3 is CAISGSSYGYTF. As DNA, the CDR3 is TGTGCCATCTCCGGGAGTTCCTATGGCTACACCTTC.

This chain uses TRBV20-1 with TRBJ2-1; 8 bases map to TRBD2. CDR1 and CDR2 from the germline V gene are DFQATT and SNEGSKA (reference sequence). The CDR3 sequence is 17 residues long. The V segment lost 3 bases and the J segment 4 bases; nucleotides outside the gene matches: 14. CDR3 protein: CSASGVIAGPLYNEQFF. CDR3 bases: TGCAGTGCTAGTGGGGTCATAGCGGGGCCTTTGTACAATGAGCAGTTCTTC.

V gene TRBV20-1 combines with J gene TRBJ2-1; the match to TRBD2 covers 12 bases. This CDR3 comprises 14 residues. The ends lost 3 bases at V and 6 bases at J; junction bases unmatched: 3. Germline V CDR1 and CDR2: DFQATT, SNEGSKA (reference sequence). The CDR3 spells CSASLAGGPNEQFF. Here the CDR3 DNA reads TGCAGTGCTAGTCTAGCGGGAGGGCCCAATGAGCAGTTCTTC.

The genes are TRBV28 and TRBJ2-7; tentatively, D is TRBD2 (5 bases). With 6 bases removed from V and 3 bases from J, the gap between germline ends came to 9 bases. This CDR3 contains 12 residues. In germline, CDR1 is MDHEN, CDR2 SYDVKM. CDR3 sequence: CASSLRGYEQYF. The CDR3 region has the DNA TGTGCCAGCAGCCTCCGGGGCTACGAGCAGTACTTC.

The J gene is TRBJ2-2, the V gene TRBV18; 8 nucleotides align to TRBD1. Germline-derived CDR1 and CDR2 are KGHSH and LQKENI. There are 14 residues in the CDR3. V shed 6 bases and J 3 bases; nucleotides not matched to a gene: 3. The CDR3 reads CASSGQGDTGELFF. As DNA, the CDR3 is TGTGCCAGCTCCGGACAGGGCGACACCGGGGAGCTGTTTTTT.

A single count supports this clone. This rearrangement joins TRBV7-2 to TRBJ2-6; a weak D match, TRBD2 (6 bases). The CDR3 spans 17 residues. Deletions cut 7 bases from V and 2 bases from J, with 18 bases between. CDR1 is SGHTA and CDR2 is FQGNSA in the germline V gene. CDR3 nucleotide sequence: TGTGCCAGCAACCCCTTTGGCGGGGCTGCTGGGGCCAACGTCCTGACTTTC. As protein: CASNPFGGAAGANVLTF.

The chain carries TRBV7-9 and TRBJ1-4; TRBD1 aligns across 9 bases. Germline assignment: CDR1 SEHNR and CDR2 FQNEAQ (reference sequence). V lost 3 bases, J lost 7 bases, and 6 bases stayed unmatched. This CDR3 has 15 amino acids. This chain's CDR3 is CASSFLQGASEKLFF. The CDR3, as DNA: TGTGCCAGCAGCTTTTTACAGGGGGCTAGTGAAAAACTGTTTTTT. The full variable domain, its missing parts supplied by reference TRBV7-9 and TRBJ1-4, is DTGVSQNPRHKITKRGQNVTFRCDPISEHNRLYWYRQTLGQGPEFLTYFQNEAQLEKSRLLSDRFSAERPKGSFSTLEIQRTEQGDSAMYLCASSFLQGASEKLFFGSGTQLSVL.

The gene calls are TRBV6-6 and TRBJ1-1; D call uncertain. Germline V gene sequence: CDR1 MNHNY, CDR2 SVGAGI (reference sequence). CDR3 size: 14 residues. Trimming took 2 bases from V and 2 from J, leaving 9 bases between them. CDR3 amino acids: CASSYNSRNTEAFF. DNA of the CDR3: TGTGCCAGCAGTTACAACAGCCGAAACACTGAAGCTTTCTTT.

This rearrangement joins TRBV28 to TRBJ2-7; 8 bases are a match to TRBD1. The CDR3 consists of 12 residues. Germline lookup yields CDR1 MDHEN and CDR2 SYDVKM. J gave up 5 bases and V 4 bases, and 1 base lay outside the gene matches. CDR3 coding DNA: TGTGCCAGCAGTTCGACAGGGGACGAGCAGTACTTC. Translation gives CASSSTGDEQYF.

The sample holds one count of this clone. This chain connects TRBV29-1 to TRBJ1-2; D might be TRBD1 (5 bases). Germline V gene sequence: CDR1 SQVTM, CDR2 ANQGSEA. With 3 bases removed from V and 6 bases from J, the gap between germline ends came to 14 bases. The length of the CDR3 is 13 residues. The CDR3 bases are TGCAGCGTTGATACCAGGGATCTTGATGGCTACACCTTC. Translation gives CSVDTRDLDGYTF.

This clone came up a few times. This chain connects TRBV27 to TRBJ2-1, with 7 bases aligning to TRBD2. The CDR3 covers 13 residues. Germline CDR1 reads MNHEY; CDR2 reads SMNVEV (reference sequence). Here the CDR3 DNA reads TGTGCAGCGTGGGGCGGGGGAGACAATGAGCAGTTCTTC. It specifies CAAWGGGDNEQFF.

The V gene is TRBV19, the J gene TRBJ1-1; the D is unclear. CDR1 and CDR2 (germline): LNHDA, SQIVND (reference sequence). The V gene lost 6 bases and the J gene lost 6 bases, with 14 bases spanning the gap. This CDR3 is 13 amino acids long. As DNA, the CDR3 is TGTGCCAGTAGCCTTGAGTGGAGGGCTGAAGCTTTCTTT. It specifies CASSLEWRAEAFF.

A remark on this clone: The junction and the germline gene differ at one end; a read error may be behind it. This chain joins TRBV7-7 and TRBJ1-1, with TRBD1 identical over 9 bases. This CDR3 region has 15 residues. The V gene's germline CDR1 is SSHAT and CDR2 FNYEAQ (reference sequence). CDR3 protein: CASSPPGQGSTEAFF. The CDR3 bases are TGTGCTAGCAGCCCGCCGGGACAGGGATCCACTGAAGCTTTCTTT.

The CDR3 region is CASSKLTGAYEQYF. DNA of the CDR3: TGTGCCAGTAGTAAACTAACCGGGGCCTACGAGCAGTACTTC. The chain uses TRBV19 and TRBJ2-7, with a possible D match to TRBD2 (5 bases). The CDR3 has 14 residues. In germline, CDR1 is LNHDA, CDR2 SQIVND (reference sequence). The V end lost 4 bases, the J end lost 2 bases, and 12 bases lay between the germline ends.